This TCR beta chain was documented in a study of Graves' ophthalmopathy and Graves' hyperthyroidism. The overall study: Pretreatment peripheral blood was obtained at initial diagnosis.

V gave up 1 base and J gave up 0 bases, with 9 bases separating them. Germline CDR1 is SQVTM and CDR2 is ANQGSEA. The CDR3 is 14 amino acids. CDR3 regions of TCR beta were amplified from RNA transcripts. The first-round RT-PCR employed HTBI primers together with the Qiagen OneStep RT-PCR kit. A multiplex PCR was then performed as the second round. MiXCR was run by TCRdb on the multiplex PCR reads, yielding one entry per CDR3 protein. The repertoire holds some 390,000 distinct CDR3 sequences, approximately 20% seen once, with approximately 1.4% in the top ten. This clonotype was picked up many times. The sequenced sample consisted of peripheral blood. V usage is TRBV29-1 and J usage is TRBJ1-1, with unresolved D. This clonotype was obtained from a woman in her late teens or twenties with Graves' ophthalmopathy. Here the CDR3 DNA reads TGCAGCGTTGAAGTTGGAACATTGAACACTGAAGCTTTCTTT. Translated: CSVEVGTLNTEAFF. The entire variable domain, with the rest obtained from reference TRBV29-1 and TRBJ1-1, is as follows: SAVISQKPSRDICQRGTSLTIQCQVDSQVTMMFWYRQQPGQSLTLIATANQGSEATYESGFVIDKFPISRPNLTFSTLTVSNMSPEDSSIYLCSVEVGTLNTEAFFGQGTRLTVV.